A selection of T cell receptor beta chains follows, all from one sample in a study of T cells after yellow fever vaccination. TCRdb called the 5' RACE reads again in MiXCR, with one record for every CDR3 protein. The sample lists 500,000 to 550,000 distinct CDR3 sequences, 21% occurring once. The material was PBMCs, obtained more than 20 days after the first yellow fever vaccination. These receptors all stem from a man aged 18 to 29 who received the YFV17D yellow fever vaccine. The conserved cysteine and the conserved F or W are not part of the CDR3 here. The order of the fields is V gene, J gene, CDR3 protein.

v_gene: TRBV20-1; j_gene: TRBJ1-6; CDR3aa: SAMPANSPLH
v_gene: TRBV7-2; j_gene: TRBJ2-1; CDR3aa: ASSLALAGGINEQF
v_gene: TRBV21-1; j_gene: TRBJ2-3; CDR3aa: ASSKDLRTRTRDTQY
v_gene: TRBV7-2; j_gene: TRBJ1-3; CDR3aa: ASSLQSSGNTIY
v_gene: TRBV5-1; j_gene: TRBJ2-5; CDR3aa: ASGTGGAGETQY
v_gene: TRBV7-9; j_gene: TRBJ2-1; CDR3aa: ASSNRGGSSDVNEQF
v_gene: TRBV7-2; j_gene: TRBJ1-2; CDR3aa: ASSQTVANYGYT
v_gene: TRBV29-1; j_gene: TRBJ2-2; CDR3aa: SVYWHTGELF
v_gene: TRBV6-1; j_gene: TRBJ1-4; CDR3aa: ASIPGRSNEKLF
v_gene: TRBV7-2; j_gene: TRBJ2-5; CDR3aa: ASSLGVVRDETQY
v_gene: TRBV3-1; j_gene: TRBJ1-2; CDR3aa: ASSLLGTGANYGYT
v_gene: TRBV6-1; j_gene: TRBJ1-1; CDR3aa: ASMRRGTEAF
v_gene: TRBV12-3/TRBV12-4; j_gene: TRBJ1-1; CDR3aa: ASRADHNTEAF
v_gene: TRBV28; j_gene: TRBJ2-5; CDR3aa: ASSDVGETQY
v_gene: TRBV4-3; j_gene: TRBJ2-2; CDR3aa: ASSQGARGPEWGTGELF
v_gene: TRBV5-1; j_gene: TRBJ1-5; CDR3aa: ASSLRGGNQPQH
v_gene: TRBV7-2; j_gene: TRBJ2-3; CDR3aa: ASSFLAGGWDTQY
v_gene: TRBV27; j_gene: TRBJ2-3; CDR3aa: ASRYRGTTDTQY
v_gene: TRBV15; j_gene: TRBJ2-1; CDR3aa: ATSSRDRNEQF
v_gene: TRBV14; j_gene: TRBJ1-1; CDR3aa: ASSQDWEGYKNTEAF
v_gene: TRBV28; j_gene: TRBJ1-5; CDR3aa: ASSLSSFGNQPQH
v_gene: TRBV7-2; j_gene: TRBJ2-2; CDR3aa: ASRAPGLAGTGELF
v_gene: TRBV30; j_gene: TRBJ2-5; CDR3aa: AWSVGRTETQY
v_gene: TRBV29-1; j_gene: TRBJ2-5; CDR3aa: SVEARTEETQY
v_gene: TRBV5-1; j_gene: TRBJ2-7; CDR3aa: ASSLHFGTASSYEQY
v_gene: TRBV5-1; j_gene: TRBJ2-5; CDR3aa: ASSLADSQETQY
v_gene: TRBV28; j_gene: TRBJ2-5; CDR3aa: ATLRWAGGQETQY
v_gene: TRBV20-1; j_gene: TRBJ2-1; CDR3aa: SAREGGVWSEQF
v_gene: TRBV19; j_gene: TRBJ2-3; CDR3aa: ASSIEDRSTDTQY
v_gene: TRBV7-3; j_gene: TRBJ2-7; CDR3aa: ASSLGGRTGSKQY
v_gene: TRBV27; j_gene: TRBJ2-7; CDR3aa: ASRSQGALYEQY
v_gene: TRBV19; j_gene: TRBJ2-3; CDR3aa: ASNPGASGGTFTDTQY
v_gene: TRBV9; j_gene: TRBJ2-7; CDR3aa: ASSVSGSAYEQY
v_gene: TRBV30; j_gene: TRBJ1-2; CDR3aa: ASRAIMAPNYGYT
v_gene: TRBV29-1; j_gene: TRBJ2-2; CDR3aa: SVAAQLNTGELF
v_gene: TRBV9; j_gene: TRBJ2-1; CDR3aa: ASSVGGPYNEQF
v_gene: TRBV7-9; j_gene: TRBJ2-7; CDR3aa: ASSRTVSSYEQY
v_gene: TRBV7-2; j_gene: TRBJ1-1; CDR3aa: ASTFQGLTEAF
v_gene: TRBV6-5; j_gene: TRBJ1-1; CDR3aa: ASRTGNTEAF
v_gene: TRBV15; j_gene: TRBJ2-3; CDR3aa: ATSGGLASTDTQY
v_gene: TRBV12-3/TRBV12-4; j_gene: TRBJ2-1; CDR3aa: ASSLQGRGYNEQF
v_gene: TRBV5-1; j_gene: TRBJ1-1; CDR3aa: ASSLGTMAF
v_gene: TRBV4-1; j_gene: TRBJ2-1; CDR3aa: ASSRSGGPEQF
v_gene: TRBV9; j_gene: TRBJ2-2; CDR3aa: ASSSTSGGPRWELF
v_gene: TRBV6-5; j_gene: TRBJ2-2; CDR3aa: ASSPSASTGELF
v_gene: TRBV5-1; j_gene: TRBJ2-5; CDR3aa: ASSLNRNKQETQY
v_gene: TRBV7-2; j_gene: TRBJ1-1; CDR3aa: ASSLGPGGKEAF
v_gene: TRBV7-9; j_gene: TRBJ1-1; CDR3aa: ASSLAPQGAF
v_gene: TRBV27; j_gene: TRBJ2-1; CDR3aa: ASKGGAGYEQF
v_gene: TRBV7-2; j_gene: TRBJ2-5; CDR3aa: ASSSSVASGGTQY
v_gene: TRBV18; j_gene: TRBJ2-3; CDR3aa: ASSPRRESTDTQY